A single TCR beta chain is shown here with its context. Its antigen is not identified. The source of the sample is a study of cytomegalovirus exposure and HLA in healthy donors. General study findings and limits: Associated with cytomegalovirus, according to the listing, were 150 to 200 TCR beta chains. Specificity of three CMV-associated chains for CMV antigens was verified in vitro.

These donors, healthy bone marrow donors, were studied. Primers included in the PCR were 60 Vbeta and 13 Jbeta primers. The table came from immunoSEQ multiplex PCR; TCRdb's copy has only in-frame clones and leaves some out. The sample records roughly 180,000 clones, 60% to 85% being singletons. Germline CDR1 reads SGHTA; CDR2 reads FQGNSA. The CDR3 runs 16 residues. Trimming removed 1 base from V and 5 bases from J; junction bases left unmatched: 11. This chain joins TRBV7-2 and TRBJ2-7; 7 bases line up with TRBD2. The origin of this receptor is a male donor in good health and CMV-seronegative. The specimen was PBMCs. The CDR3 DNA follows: TGTGCCAGCAGCTTAGGTGGGGGGGACGGAGAGAACGAGCAGTACTTC. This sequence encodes CASSLGGGDGENEQYF. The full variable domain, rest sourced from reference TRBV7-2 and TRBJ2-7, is GAGVSQSPSNKVTEKGKDVELRCDPISGHTALYWYRQSLGQGLEFLIYFQGNSAPDKSGLPSDRFSAERTGGSVSTLTIQRTQQEDSAVYLCASSLGGGDGENEQYFGPGTRLTVT.